The sequence of this T cell receptor (beta chain) was determined in a study of cytomegalovirus exposure and HLA in healthy donors. On the study more broadly: Within an early data release were about 85 million unique TCRs drawn from HLA-typed donors. Whole-study results and caveats: Prior analysis indicated that the majority of TCR beta V segments exhibited productivity approximately 90% or approximately 30% of the time.

Vbeta (60) and Jbeta (13) primers were used in the PCR. Profiled with immunoSEQ multiplex PCR; TCRdb holds only in-frame clones, not every one. The repertoire holds about 190,000 clones, with approximately 82% as singletons. Germline CDR1 and CDR2: MNHEY and SVGAGI. The CDR3 contains 14 residues. Trimming took off 6 bases at V and 4 bases at J, with 14 bases between the two ends. Note on this clone: Its specificity is not known.

The rearrangement links TRBV6-5 to TRBJ2-3; a weak D match, TRBD2 (6 bases). The sample taken for sequencing was PBMCs. The sequence was collected from a man aged 35 to 55 in good health and CMV-seropositive. CDR3 sequence reads: CASRDLTGADTQYF. As DNA, the CDR3 is TGTGCCAGCAGGGACTTGACGGGAGCAGATACGCAGTATTTT.